This passage covers 21 T cell receptor beta chains from one sample sequenced in a study of CD8 T cells in ankylosing spondylitis. From the 5' RACE reads, TCRdb called clonotypes with MiXCR, one entry per CDR3 protein. The table lists a few hundred thousand distinct CDR3 sequences, 18% of them singletons. Source material: blood, either unsorted or a sorted T cell fraction (not recorded which). These receptors were collected from a male donor with ankylosing spondylitis or in good health (not recorded which).

This clonotype has at least ten counts. This rearrangement joins TRBV4-3 to TRBJ2-7; no clear D gene. Trimming took off 0 bases at V and 0 bases at J, with 9 bases between the two ends. The CDR3 has 15 amino acids. Germline assignment: CDR1 LGHNA and CDR2 YSLEER. In DNA form, the CDR3 reads TGCGCCAGCAGCCAAGATAACAGCGTCTCCTACGAGCAGTACTTC. Translating gives CASSQDNSVSYEQYF.

The chain recombines TRBV2 with TRBJ2-7; D might be TRBD1 (6 bases). Germline CDR1 SNHLY, CDR2 FYNNEI. V was pared by 2 bases and J by 3 bases, with 14 bases between. The CDR3 has 15 amino acids. CDR3 nucleotide sequence: TGTGCCAGCAGTGAACAGTCGGGACATTACTACGAGCAGTACTTC. Translation gives CASSEQSGHYYEQYF.

The chain links TRBV20-1 to TRBJ2-3, with TRBD2 as a possible D gene (7 bases). V lost 3 bases and J lost 4, with 17 bases in between. This CDR3 has 15 amino acids. Germline loops: CDR1 DFQATT, CDR2 SNEGSKA (reference sequence). CDR3 protein: CSASPGGRGADTQYF. CDR3 in DNA: TGCAGTGCTAGTCCGGGGGGCCGGGGTGCAGATACGCAGTATTTT.

There are a few counts of this clonotype. CDR3 loop: CASSPNAYGYEQYF. The CDR3, as DNA: TGTGCCAGCAGCCCCAATGCTTATGGCTACGAGCAGTACTTC. The V call is TRBV7-2, the J call TRBJ2-7; D is uncertain. Germline CDR1 reads SGHTA; CDR2 reads FQGNSA. Trimming took off 5 bases at V and 3 bases at J, with 14 bases between the two ends. The CDR3 has 14 amino acids.

This clonotype was counted many times. This rearrangement joins TRBV3-1 to TRBJ2-7; no reliable D call. The V end was cut by 0 bases, the J end by 0 bases, with 12 bases between. The CDR3 is made up of 16 amino acids. Germline V CDR1 and CDR2: LGHDT, YNNKEL (reference sequence). The DNA of the CDR3 is TGTGCCAGCAGCCAAGATTCAGCTAAGAGCTCCTACGAGCAGTACTTC. Translating it yields CASSQDSAKSSYEQYF.

This clonotype was counted only a few times. CDR3 in DNA: TGTGCCAGCAGCCATTGGACTAGCGGCAATGAGCAGTTCTTC. Its protein is CASSHWTSGNEQFF. V is TRBV14 and J is TRBJ2-1; 10 bases align to TRBD2. In germline, CDR1 is SGHDN, CDR2 FVKESK. CDR3 length equals 14 residues. Trimming took 3 bases from V and 6 from J; bases not matched to a gene: 2.

In the case of this clonotype: The junction shows a germline mismatch at one end, possibly a read error. The gene calls are TRBV12-3 or TRBV12-4 and TRBJ2-7, with 9 bases identical to TRBD2. The CDR3 extends over 18 amino acids. CDR3 nucleotides: TGTGCCTGCAGTACCGGGGGTAGCGGGAGCCTTTCTGGCGACGAGCAGTACTTC. It codes for CACSTGGSGSLSGDEQYF.

This clonotype was recorded a few times. V and J are TRBV7-6 and TRBJ2-1; no clear D. This CDR3 spans 14 amino acids. The germline gives CDR1 SGHVS, CDR2 FNYEAQ. Trimming took off 5 bases at V and 1 base at J, with 9 bases between the two ends. This CDR3 reads CASSPRPSYNEQFF. The CDR3, as DNA: TGTGCCAGCAGCCCCAGGCCATCCTACAATGAGCAGTTCTTC.

The genes are TRBV29-1 and TRBJ2-2, with D maybe TRBD1 (6 bases). The CDR3 totals 14 residues. Germline CDR1 reads SQVTM; CDR2 reads ANQGSEA. CDR3 amino acids: CRSEDRENTGELFF. The CDR3 DNA is TGCAGGTCGGAGGACAGAGAGAACACCGGGGAGCTGTTTTTT.

The V gene is TRBV4-3, the J gene TRBJ2-7, with D perhaps TRBD1 or TRBD2 (7 bases each). Germline-derived CDR1 and CDR2 are LGHNA and YSLEER. The CDR3 contains 15 residues. V was shortened by 0 bases and J by 4 bases, with 13 bases between the two germline ends. Here the CDR3 reads CASSQDRQGGYEQYF. CDR3 in DNA: TGCGCCAGCAGCCAAGATCGACAGGGAGGGTACGAGCAGTACTTC.

This chain uses TRBV6-5 with TRBJ1-2, with D perhaps matching TRBD1 (6 bases). The CDR3 has 15 amino acids. The V end was cut by 0 bases, the J end by 4 bases, with 12 bases between. CDR1 is MNHEY and CDR2 is SVGAGI in the germline V gene. The CDR3 protein is CASSYSAGVPYGYTF. For the CDR3, the DNA is TGTGCCAGCAGTTACTCGGCAGGGGTGCCCTATGGCTACACCTTC.

Only a few counts were recorded for this clonotype. V is TRBV4-1 and J is TRBJ2-1; either TRBD1 or TRBD2 may fit D (5 bases each). Trimming took 0 bases from V and 4 from J, leaving 7 bases between them. Germline lookup yields CDR1 MGHRA and CDR2 YSYEKL. This CDR3 comprises 14 residues. CDR3 nucleotide sequence: TGCGCCAGCAGCCAAGATGGGGGATACAATGAGCAGTTCTTC. As protein: CASSQDGGYNEQFF.

The CDR3 sequence is CAISNSYEQYF. DNA of the CDR3: TGTGCCATCAGCAACTCCTACGAGCAGTACTTC. The V and J genes are TRBV10-3 and TRBJ2-7; D remains unclear. Germline assignment: CDR1 ENHRY and CDR2 SYGVKD. V dropped 6 bases and J dropped 0 bases, with 3 bases sitting between them. The CDR3 extends over 11 amino acids.

This clonotype was counted many times. V gene TRBV7-9 combines with J gene TRBJ2-1, with 8 bases lining up with TRBD2. This CDR3 is built from 16 residues. The germline V gene has CDR1 SEHNR and CDR2 FQNEAQ (reference sequence). Unmatched junction bases numbered 11, after V lost 5 bases and J lost 5 bases. Here the CDR3 reads CASSPASGTRDNEQFF. The CDR3 DNA follows: TGTGCCAGCAGCCCAGCTTCCGGGACTAGGGACAATGAGCAGTTCTTC.

This sequence joins TRBV2 and TRBJ2-5, with D unresolved. The CDR3 has 15 residues. V lost 3 bases and J lost 5, with 16 bases in between. Per germline, CDR1 SNHLY and CDR2 FYNNEI. Written as DNA, the CDR3 is TGTGCCAGCAGTGATCCGCGGCAACTTCAGGAGACCCAGTACTTC. This gives the protein CASSDPRQLQETQYF. Variable domain in full (rest from reference TRBV2 and TRBJ2-5): EPEVTQTPSHQVTQMGQEVILRCVPISNHLYFYWYRQILGQKVEFLVSFYNNEISEKSEIFDDQFSVERPDGSNFTLKIRSTKLEDSAMYFCASSDPRQLQETQYFGPGTRLLVL.

This clonotype came up a few times. The J gene is TRBJ1-5, the V gene TRBV5-1; TRBD1 is a possible D gene (5 bases). This CDR3 spans 15 amino acids. V was shortened by 6 bases and J by 3 bases, with 16 bases between the two germline ends. The germline CDR1 and CDR2 sequences are SGHRS and YFSETQ. CDR3 loop: CASIWSGGNNQPQHF. The CDR3 nucleotides are TGCGCCAGCATTTGGTCCGGGGGTAACAATCAGCCCCAGCATTTT.

The sample holds a few counts of this clonotype. The V gene is TRBV4-1, the J gene TRBJ1-2; D uncertain. The CDR3 is 12 amino acids. Germline V gene data show CDR1 as MGHRA and CDR2 as YSYEKL. V was clipped by 3 bases and J by 7 bases, with 9 bases between them. CDR3 coding DNA: TGCGCCAGCAGCCATCCCCCTGGTGGCTACACCTTC. Encoded protein: CASSHPPGGYTF.

The V call is TRBV7-8, the J call TRBJ2-1, with TRBD2 matching 11 bases. This CDR3 region has 14 residues. V was pared by 8 bases and J by 7 bases, with 7 bases of the junction left unmatched. The germline gives CDR1 SGHVS, CDR2 FQNEAQ. DNA of the CDR3: TGTGCCAGCGGCCGACTAGCGGGGAATAATGAGCAGTTCTTC. Its protein product is CASGRLAGNNEQFF.

This clonotype was seen more than once but under ten times. The rearrangement joins TRBV11-2 to TRBJ2-5, with 15 nucleotides matching TRBD2. The J call may be in error: the DNA end matches TRBJ2-1 better. CDR1 is SGHAT and CDR2 is FQNNGV in the germline V gene. The CDR3 totals 15 residues. The CDR3 spells CASSGLAGGEETQFF. In DNA form, the CDR3 reads TGTGCCAGCAGCGGACTAGCGGGAGGGGAAGAGACCCAGTTCTTC.

The chain carries TRBV12-3 or TRBV12-4 and TRBJ1-4; possible D gene TRBD1, 5 bases. There are 13 residues in the CDR3. V was clipped by 5 bases and J by 5 bases, with 9 bases between them. CDR3 sequence (DNA): TGTGCCAGCAGTCCCCAGGGAAATGAAAAACTGTTTTTT. Encoded protein: CASSPQGNEKLFF.

This clonotype was detected only a few times. V usage is TRBV2 and J usage is TRBJ2-3; perhaps TRBD1 as D (6 bases). Trimming took off 6 bases at V and 1 base at J, with 20 bases between the two ends. Germline V CDR1 and CDR2: SNHLY, FYNNEI. The CDR3 has 17 amino acids. The CDR3 sequence is CASSHPGQSPGTDTQYF. In DNA form, the CDR3 reads TGTGCCAGCAGCCATCCCGGACAGTCCCCGGGCACAGATACGCAGTATTTT.